The T cell receptor beta chain under discussion was sequenced for a study of T-cell memory formation after mild COVID-19. Findings of the study overall: Second-wave clones peaking on day 37 lacked confirmed SARS-CoV-2 specificity. Among contracting clones, CD4+ were mainly CM/EM and CD8+ enriched in EMRA. Clones contracting across day 15 to 85 had a balanced CD4/CD8 profile; later expanding clones leaned CD4+.

The authors produced TCR alpha and TCR beta cDNA libraries with sample barcodes and UMIs by 5'RACE using constant-segment primers. Via MiXCR, TCRdb re-called the 5' RACE reads, giving one row per CDR3 protein. The sample includes 200,000 to 250,000 distinct CDR3 sequences, roughly 15% of them seen just once. This CDR3 comprises 15 residues. Germline loops: CDR1 LNHNV, CDR2 YYDKDF (reference sequence). With 0 bases removed from V and 0 bases from J, the gap between germline ends came to 9 bases. There are a few counts of this clonotype. The target antigen is unknown. Sequenced input: PBMCs or a T cell subset sorted from them (not recorded which). V is TRBV15 and J is TRBJ2-7, with D perhaps TRBD2 (5 bases). The sequence was collected from a man younger than 35 who had mild COVID-19 (a few samples of this study predate the infection). Cell type and time point are not known. CDR3 protein: CATSRDRGSSYEQYF. Here the CDR3 DNA reads TGTGCCACCAGCAGAGATCGGGGTAGCTCCTACGAGCAGTACTTC. The entire variable domain, with the rest obtained from reference TRBV15 and TRBJ2-7, is as follows: DAMVIQNPRYQVTQFGKPVTLSCSQTLNHNVMYWYQQKSSQAPKLLFHYYDKDFNNEADTPDNFQSRRPNTSFCFLDIRSPGLGDTAMYLCATSRDRGSSYEQYFGPGTRLTVT.